Detailed here is one T cell receptor (beta chain). Its antigen remains unknown. V was pared by 6 bases and J by 6 bases, with 13 bases of the junction left unmatched. The CDR3 extends over 15 amino acids. CDR1 is DFQATT and CDR2 is SNEGSKA in the germline V gene (reference sequence). The record originates from a study of T cell repertoires in cytomegalovirus infection. TCRdb fed the reads into MiXCR, producing one record per CDR3 protein. This sample has about 830,000 distinct CDR3 sequences, with 30% to 35% found just once. The sequencing here drew on cultured CD8+ T cells from PBMCs, taken from culture after CMV antigen stimulation. The chain combines TRBV20-1 with TRBJ2-3; 9 nucleotides agree with TRBD2. The receptor was isolated from a human donor in good health (CMV status not recorded). Some clones in this sample may be carry-over from other donors' samples. Here the CDR3 DNA reads TGCAGTGCCCCGATAGCGGGGGCCTCTTGGGATACGCAGTATTTT. It yields the protein CSAPIAGASWDTQYF.